The entry below describes one T cell receptor (beta chain). The count of this clone is one. Its antigen remains undetermined. One base away there is no much larger clone; base qualities are not given. Including cysteine and phenylalanine, the CDR3 has 13 amino acids. Only the CDR3 portion is preserved as DNA: 39 bases, with reading frame beginning at the first base. V sheds 0 bases and J sheds 6 bases, leaving 6 bases between their ends. Based on the germline V gene, the CDR1 and CDR2 sequences are SGHDN and FVKESK. The data derive from a study of Ad26.COV2.S vaccination and SARS-CoV-2 variants (dated by TCRdb to the early 2020s). About the full investigation: TCRbeta repertoire sequencing was used to assess the specificity and breadth of SARS-CoV-2-reactive T cell receptors after Ad26.COV2.S vaccination. A total of roughly 30 samples were included in the TCR-sequenced set, comprising around 19 Ad26.COV2.S vaccine recipients, 5 placebo recipients and 8 SARS-CoV-2 convalescent individuals. What the work shows at the level of the full study, not this receptor alone: Vaccine and placebo recipients had similar non-spike TCR breadth, a finding consistent with the vaccine containing only spike. Ad26.COV2.S recipients had higher spike-specific TCR breadth than placebo recipients (P = 0.0014). After vaccination, substantial breadth of spike-specific CD8+ and CD4+ T cell responses was reported. The authors noted that the TCR breadth and depth analyses may have underestimated total T cell responses.

TCRbeta CDR3 regions were sequenced with the immunoSEQ Assay. After extraction, genomic DNA underwent amplification by bias-controlled multiplex PCR, followed by high-throughput sequencing. The study's own analysis went as follows. To quantify the absolute abundance of every unique TCRbeta CDR3 region, sequences were collapsed and filtered. Usable DNA was measured by amplifying reference genes present in all nucleated cells, and TCRbeta template counts were normalized to that usable DNA to estimate T cell fraction. Repertoire TCRs were annotated as SARS-CoV-2-specific when V gene, CDR3 amino acid sequence and J gene were exactly matched to a known reactive TCR set. The reference SARS-CoV-2 TCR set came from MIRA and was filtered for enrichment in COVID-19-positive ImmuneCODE repertoires, removing public or cross-reactive TCRs. Using the MIRA antigens, annotated TCRs were further analysed by specific ORF or by position within an ORF. Breadth was defined as annotated unique rearrangements over total unique productive rearrangements; depth was the summed frequency of those rearrangements. Two-sided Wilcoxon rank-sum tests were used to compare TCR breadth between groups. TCRdb stores this immuneACCESS table with in-frame sequences only. Part of the clones is absent; in the studies checked, under half of the shortfall reflects unresolved V genes, and no reason is known for the rest. That table furnishes V, J and clone size, whereas the DNA furnished D and trimming. Across this sample there are about 180,000 clones, with roughly 85% seen only once. Of the sample, 4.5% to 7.5% is held by the ten largest clones.

The time point label, as the study defines it: individuals recovered from natural SARS-CoV-2 infection. The sequencing here drew on peripheral blood, taken after recovery from COVID-19. The clonotype comes from a human donor who had recovered from COVID-19. This receptor chain uses TRBV14 and TRBJ2-1, with the D gene too uncertain to name. The nucleotide sequence is given as TGTGCCAGCAGCCAAGATGGCCTCAATGAGCAGTTCTTC. This yields the protein CASSQDGLNEQFF.